This T cell receptor beta chain was obtained from a study of T cells in Graves' hyperthyroidism and ophthalmopathy. About this clonotype itself: What it recognizes is unknown.

Whole-study findings and limits: A model of 13 V-J pairs discriminated ophthalmopathy from stable hyperthyroidism.

Deletions cut 7 bases from V and 0 bases from J, with 6 bases between. The CDR3 spans 12 residues. The germline gives CDR1 DFQATT, CDR2 SNEGSKA (reference sequence). What was amplified from RNA transcripts were TCR beta CDR3 regions. Using the HTBI primer set, a first-round RT-PCR was run on the TCR CDR3. TCRdb itself ran the multiplex PCR reads through MiXCR, one entry per CDR3 protein. The table lists 450,000 to 600,000 distinct CDR3 sequences, just under 20% of them singletons, with 47% in the top ten. Enrolled ophthalmopathy patients presented with a Clinical Activity Score of at least 3, a NOSPECS grade of at least 4, and disease duration under 3 months. Reasons for excluding patients were uncontrolled infection, other autoimmune disease, pregnancy or lactation.

The chain links TRBV20-1 to TRBJ2-2; D could derive from TRBD1 or TRBD2 (5 bases each). Sequencing input: blood. This TCR came from a man aged 35 to 55 with Graves' ophthalmopathy. The CDR3 bases are TGCAGTGGGGGGTCGAACACCGGGGAGCTGTTTTTT. It yields the protein CSGGSNTGELFF.